Given below is one T cell receptor (beta chain) in context. No cognate antigen has been identified for it. No base quality values were provided; no much bigger clone lies one nucleotide off. This sample is drawn from a study of blood T cell repertoires in COVID-19 (dated by TCRdb to the early 2020s). About the investigation overall: Samples covering the acute and convalescent phases of COVID-19 were provided by collaborators in the United States, Italy and Spain. The material from the prospective study consisted of cDNA or gDNA derived from T cells, B-cell-depleted T cells, or PBMCs. Deeply sampled blood TCRbeta repertoires from subjects exposed to, actively infected with, or recovered from COVID-19 were included in the dataset. The repertoires were released in a freely available public database intended as a resource for research on the immune response to SARS-CoV-2. The samples were drawn from the first 160 participants of the ongoing ImmuneRACE study and from some 1,300 subjects provided by 6 global collaborators. Sample metadata almost always included a de-identified subject ID, COVID-19 status, age in years and sex. Where available, HLA class I and class II types were obtained from metadata supplied by the sample provider rather than from assay-based typing. Results the study describes overall, beyond this receptor: Clinical and demographic metadata were provided uncurated, with the amount varying by source and participant.

CDR1 and CDR2 are drawn from the germline V gene: MNHEY, SVGEGT. Counted from cysteine to phenylalanine, this CDR3 has 16 amino acids. Kept here is only the CDR3 DNA, which spans 48 bases and is read in frame from base 1. V is clipped by 1 base and J by 5 bases, and the sequence between their germline boundaries is 17 bases long. Collaborating institutions collected whole blood in K2EDTA tubes following their own protocols. Collaborator samples were shipped for TCRbeta analysis as frozen whole blood, isolated PBMCs, or DNA extracted from either sample type. TCRbeta CDR3 regions were amplified from genomic DNA by means of the immunoSEQ Assay, a bias-controlled multiplex PCR. As for how the authors treated the data: Nucleated cell counts per sample were estimated from amplification of reference gene primers within the assay. To quantify the absolute abundance of each unique TCRbeta CDR3 rearrangement, sequence reads were collapsed and filtered. Productive Simpson clonality was computed per sample as the square root of Simpson's diversity index over productive rearrangements. Imported from immuneACCESS, the table was reduced by TCRdb to in-frame sequences with V and J called. These copies leave out some clones; in studies compared against another copy, an unresolved V gene accounts for under half, and the cause of the remainder is not known. The V and J calls and the clone size are those of that table, but D and trimming were determined from the DNA. This sample holds fewer than 350,000 clones; approximately 80% were observed only once. Of the sample, just under 3% is held by the ten largest clones.

Source material: peripheral blood. This TCR came from a woman aged 55-69 years with active or convalescent COVID-19. The chain is assembled from TRBV6-2 or TRBV6-3 and TRBJ1-1; there is no confident call for the D gene. The CDR3 region reads CASSYFRSGGGTEAFF. The DNA reads as follows: TGTGCCAGCAGTTACTTCCGAAGCGGCGGAGGGACTGAAGCTTTCTTT.